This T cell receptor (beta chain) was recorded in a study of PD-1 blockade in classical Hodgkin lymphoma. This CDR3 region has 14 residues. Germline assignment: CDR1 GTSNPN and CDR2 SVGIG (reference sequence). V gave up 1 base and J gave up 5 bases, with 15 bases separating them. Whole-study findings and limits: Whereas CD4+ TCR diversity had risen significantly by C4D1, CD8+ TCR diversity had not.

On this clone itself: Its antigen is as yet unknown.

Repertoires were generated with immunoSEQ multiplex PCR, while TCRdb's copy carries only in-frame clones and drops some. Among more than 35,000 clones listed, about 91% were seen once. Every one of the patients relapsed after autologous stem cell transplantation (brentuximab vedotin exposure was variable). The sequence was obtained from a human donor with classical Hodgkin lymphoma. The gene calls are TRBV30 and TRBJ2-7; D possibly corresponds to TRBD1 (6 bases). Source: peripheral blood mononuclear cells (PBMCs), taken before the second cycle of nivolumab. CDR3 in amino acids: CAWSDTGPANEQYF. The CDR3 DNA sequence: TGTGCCTGGAGTGACACAGGGCCAGCCAACGAGCAGTACTTC.